This entry describes one T cell receptor beta chain. The data stem from a study of blood T cell repertoires in COVID-19. Turning to the study itself: Sources were T cells, B-cell-depleted T cells, or PBMCs; the material itself was cDNA or gDNA.

One Seattle source followed patients from active infection through their disease course. Per the germline V gene, CDR1 is MNHEY and CDR2 is SMNVEV (reference sequence). The CDR3 covers 17 residues. V was pared by 2 bases and J by 4 bases, with 15 bases between. Original processing notes: By means of reference gene primer amplification, nucleated cell counts were estimated. TCRdb's copy holds only in-frame clones and misses some; the assay was immunoSEQ multiplex PCR. The V and J calls and clone size are taken from that table; D and trimming were inferred from the DNA. The repertoire consists of about 180,000 clones, with approximately 88% occurring once and the leading ten covering around 6.3%.

This chain joins TRBV27 and TRBJ1-6; D is undetermined. The clonotype was recovered from a woman in her forties with COVID-19, enrolled during active disease. The sample consisted of peripheral blood. The CDR3 DNA is TGTGCCAGCAGTTTAGTGTCTCCCGAAGCATATAATTCACCCCTCCACTTT. It yields the protein CASSLVSPEAYNSPLHF.